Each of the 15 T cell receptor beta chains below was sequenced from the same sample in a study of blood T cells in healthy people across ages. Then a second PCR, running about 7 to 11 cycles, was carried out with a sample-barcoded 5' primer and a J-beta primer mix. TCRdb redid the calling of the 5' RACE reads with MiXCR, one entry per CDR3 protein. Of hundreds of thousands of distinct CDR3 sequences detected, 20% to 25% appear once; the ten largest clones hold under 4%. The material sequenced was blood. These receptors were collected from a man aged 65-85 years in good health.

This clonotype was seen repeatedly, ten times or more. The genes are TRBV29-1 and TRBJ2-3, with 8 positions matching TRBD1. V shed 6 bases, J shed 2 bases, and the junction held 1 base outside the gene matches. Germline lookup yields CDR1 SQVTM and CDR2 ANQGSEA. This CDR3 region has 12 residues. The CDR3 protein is CSVGQATDTQYF. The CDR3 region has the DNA TGCAGCGTGGGACAGGCCACAGATACGCAGTATTTT.

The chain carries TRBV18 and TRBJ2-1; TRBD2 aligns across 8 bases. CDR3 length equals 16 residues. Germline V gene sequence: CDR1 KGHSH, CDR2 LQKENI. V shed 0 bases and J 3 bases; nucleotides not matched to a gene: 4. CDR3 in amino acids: CASSPPSLAGYNEQFF. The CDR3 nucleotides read TGTGCCAGCTCACCACCCAGTCTAGCGGGCTACAATGAGCAGTTCTTC.

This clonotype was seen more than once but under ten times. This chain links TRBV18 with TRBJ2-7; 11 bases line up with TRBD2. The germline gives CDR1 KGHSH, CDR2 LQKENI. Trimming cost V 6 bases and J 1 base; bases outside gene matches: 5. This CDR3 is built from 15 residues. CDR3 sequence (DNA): TGTGCCAGCTCCCAACTAGCGGGAGATTCCTACGAGCAGTACTTC. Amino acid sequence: CASSQLAGDSYEQYF.

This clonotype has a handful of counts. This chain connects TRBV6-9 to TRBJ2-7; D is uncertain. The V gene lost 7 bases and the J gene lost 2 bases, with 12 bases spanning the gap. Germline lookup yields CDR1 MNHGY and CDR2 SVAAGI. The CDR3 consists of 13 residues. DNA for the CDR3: TGTGCCAGCACCCACGCTCAGACCTACGAGCAGTACTTC. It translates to CASTHAQTYEQYF.

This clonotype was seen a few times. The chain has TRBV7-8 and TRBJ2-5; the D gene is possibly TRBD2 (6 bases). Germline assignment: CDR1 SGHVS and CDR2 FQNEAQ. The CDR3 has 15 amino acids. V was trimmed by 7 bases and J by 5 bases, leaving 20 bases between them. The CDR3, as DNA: TGTGCCAGCACTCTCTCGGAGGGGTGGGGGGAGACCCAGTACTTC. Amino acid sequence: CASTLSEGWGETQYF.

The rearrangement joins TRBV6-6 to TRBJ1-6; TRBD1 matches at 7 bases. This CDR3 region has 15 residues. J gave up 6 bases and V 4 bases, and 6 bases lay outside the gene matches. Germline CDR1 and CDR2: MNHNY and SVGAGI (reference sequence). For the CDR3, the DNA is TGTGCCAGCAGTTCCTTCACAGGGGTTAATTCACCCCTCCACTTT. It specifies CASSSFTGVNSPLHF.

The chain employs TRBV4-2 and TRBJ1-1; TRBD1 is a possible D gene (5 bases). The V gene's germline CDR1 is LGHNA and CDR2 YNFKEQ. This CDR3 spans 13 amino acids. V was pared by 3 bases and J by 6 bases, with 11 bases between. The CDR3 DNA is TGTGCCAGCAGCCACCCTAGGGACTCTGAAGCTTTCTTT. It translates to CASSHPRDSEAFF.

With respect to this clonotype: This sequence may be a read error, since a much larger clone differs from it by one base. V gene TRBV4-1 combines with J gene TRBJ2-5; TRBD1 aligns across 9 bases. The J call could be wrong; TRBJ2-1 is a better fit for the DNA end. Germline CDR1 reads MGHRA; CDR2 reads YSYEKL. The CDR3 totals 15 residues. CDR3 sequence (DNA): TGCGCCGGCAGCCCGACAGGGGGACCCTACAATGAGCAGTTCTTC. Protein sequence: CAGSPTGGPYNEQFF.

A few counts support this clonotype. CDR3 region: CASRDSSNTEAFF. CDR3 coding DNA: TGTGCCAGCAGGGACAGTTCGAACACTGAAGCTTTCTTT. The V gene is TRBV6-5, the J gene TRBJ1-1; possibly TRBD1 for D (6 bases). V dropped 6 bases and J dropped 1 base, with 9 bases sitting between them. Germline CDR1 MNHEY, CDR2 SVGAGI. This CDR3 is built from 13 residues.

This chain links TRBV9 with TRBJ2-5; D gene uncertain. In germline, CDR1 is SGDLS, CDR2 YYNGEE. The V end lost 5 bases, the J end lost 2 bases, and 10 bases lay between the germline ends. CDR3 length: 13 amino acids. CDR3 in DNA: TGTGCCAGCAGTACAGATATTCAAGAGACCCAGTACTTC. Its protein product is CASSTDIQETQYF.

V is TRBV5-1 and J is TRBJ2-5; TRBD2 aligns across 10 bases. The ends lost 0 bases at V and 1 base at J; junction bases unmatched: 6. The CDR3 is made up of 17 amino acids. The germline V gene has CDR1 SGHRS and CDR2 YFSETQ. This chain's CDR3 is CASSLDVAGGSQETQYF. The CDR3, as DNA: TGCGCCAGCAGCTTGGATGTAGCGGGAGGATCCCAAGAGACCCAGTACTTC.

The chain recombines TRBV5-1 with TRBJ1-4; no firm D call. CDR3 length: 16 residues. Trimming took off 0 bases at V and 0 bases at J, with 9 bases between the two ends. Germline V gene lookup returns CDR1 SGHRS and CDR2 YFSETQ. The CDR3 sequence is CASSLGPVSTNEKLFF. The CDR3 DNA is TGCGCCAGCAGCTTGGGCCCGGTTTCAACTAATGAAAAACTGTTTTTT.

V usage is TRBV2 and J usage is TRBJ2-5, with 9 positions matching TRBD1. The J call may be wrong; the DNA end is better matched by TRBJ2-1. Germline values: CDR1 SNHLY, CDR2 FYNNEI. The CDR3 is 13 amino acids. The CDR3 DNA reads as TGTGCAGACTCGGGACAGGGCTTTGATGAGCAGTTCTTC. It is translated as CADSGQGFDEQFF.

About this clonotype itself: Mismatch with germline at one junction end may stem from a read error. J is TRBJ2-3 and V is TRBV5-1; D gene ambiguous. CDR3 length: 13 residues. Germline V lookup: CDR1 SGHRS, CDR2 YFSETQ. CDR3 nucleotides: TGCGTCAGCAGCTTGATGGGCACAGATACGCAGTATTTT. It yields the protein CVSSLMGTDTQYF.

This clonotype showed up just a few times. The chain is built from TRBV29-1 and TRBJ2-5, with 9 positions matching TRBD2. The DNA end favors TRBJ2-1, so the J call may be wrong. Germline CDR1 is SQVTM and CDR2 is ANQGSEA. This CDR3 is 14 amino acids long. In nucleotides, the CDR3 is TGCAGCGTTGGGACTAGCGTTCTCCCCAATGAGCAGTTCTTC. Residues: CSVGTSVLPNEQFF.